Described below is a single T cell receptor (beta chain) sequence and its context. These data originate in a study of cytomegalovirus exposure and HLA in healthy donors. Primers included in the PCR were 60 Vbeta and 13 Jbeta primers. TCRdb keeps only in-frame clones here, not all; method: immunoSEQ multiplex PCR. The table records around 170,000 clones, roughly 77% of them present only once. The CDR3 totals 16 residues. CDR1 and CDR2 from the germline V gene are GTSNPN and SVGIG (reference sequence). The J gene is TRBJ2-5, the V gene TRBV30, with 7 bases aligning to TRBD2. The J call could be wrong; TRBJ2-7 is a better fit for the DNA end. The sequenced material came from PBMCs. The receptor was isolated from a woman in her 30s in good health and CMV-seropositive. The CDR3 reads CAWRRRLAGYRYEQYF. The DNA of the CDR3 is TGTGCCTGGCGGAGGAGACTAGCCGGGTATAGGTACGAGCAGTACTTC.